The present T cell receptor beta chain was sequenced within a study of PD-L1 blockade in urothelial cancer (dated by TCRdb to the late 2010s). A note on the overall study: Therapy was started in about 2014 for all patients, and atezolizumab 1,200 mg was administered intravenously every 3 weeks. Twenty-five of 29 patients were males with bladder-origin urothelial cancer, and about 65% of the 29 reported a prior smoking history. An ECOG performance status of 0 or 1 was recorded for the patients, and 0 to 3 prior chemotherapy regimens had been received by the patients. Blood samples were analyzed 3 weeks after the start of treatment (second dose) and 6 weeks after the start of treatment. Blood samples yielded a median of around 150,000 T cells and roughly 83,000 unique TCRs, with median clonality roughly 0.085. An exploratory multi-omic analysis was conducted of the somatic, immune and clinical correlates of response to PD-L1 blockade with atezolizumab in urothelial cancer. Pretreatment tumor samples and matched peripheral blood, collected serially before and after atezolizumab treatment, underwent TCR sequencing. Progression-free survival longer than 6 months counted as durable clinical benefit, and TCR features were additionally tested against both progression-free and overall survival. In the same patients who had TCR sequencing, pretreatment tumors also underwent whole exome sequencing and RNA sequencing. Under ten patients reached durable clinical benefit, while roughly 22 patients did not. Pretreatment blood TCR-seq was available for 27 to 30 patients, at least one posttreatment blood collection was obtained for 25 or so patients, and tumor TCR-seq was available for 25 or so patients. Study-wide findings and limitations: A pretreatment peripheral blood TCR clonality below the median was linked to improved progression-free and overall survival. Because the sample size was small (n ≈ 31) and many exploratory analyses were performed, the results are intended to be hypothesis-generating. Patients with durable benefit showed greater expansion of tumor-associated TCR clones in peripheral blood 3 weeks after starting treatment (n of about 20, p = 0.022).

The time point label, as the study defines it: pretreatment peripheral blood. A total of approximately 27 patients with locally advanced or metastatic urothelial carcinoma, treated at Memorial Sloan Kettering on a trial protocol, made up the cohort. Peripheral blood mononuclear cells were collected pretreatment and during treatment, at between 1 and 8 total time points per patient. The Qiagen DNeasy Blood extraction kit was used to purify genomic DNA from total PBMCs and from tumor samples. PBMCs were collected pretreatment and during treatment, and were isolated and stored as previously described. Concerning this clone: No antigen is known for it. No quality values exist for individual bases; no much larger clone is one base distant.

After removal of 9 bases from V and 8 bases from J, the junction retains 13 bases not matched to a gene. The germline V gene sets CDR1 to SNHLY and CDR2 to FYNNEI. Including the terminal cysteine and phenylalanine, the CDR3 comprises 15 residues. Only the CDR3 DNA is retained, 45 bases long and in frame from the first base. Synthetic TCR analog templates were spiked into each PCR so that absolute template abundance could be estimated from read counts. Using the immunoSEQ assay, TCRbeta CDR3 regions were amplified from genomic DNA with bias-controlled V and J gene primers. Rearranged TCRbeta segments were sequenced at approximately 20X coverage. In the authors' own workflow: Sequencing errors were corrected by clustering, and CDR3s were annotated against IMGT so that V, D and J genes could be assigned. Out-of-frame and stop-codon sequences were excluded, and only productive TCRbeta rearrangements were used in downstream analyses. To compute clonality, Shannon entropy was normalized by the log of the number of unique productive sequences and then subtracted from one. Fisher's exact test with Benjamini-Hochberg correction, at a threshold of adjusted p below 0.01, was used to find clones that differed between time points or between blood and tumor. TCRdb obtained this table from immuneACCESS and retained in-frame rearrangements with V and J assigned. These tables miss some clones; where compared with another copy, unresolved V genes account for less than half of the shortfall, and the remainder is unexplained. That table supplies the V and J calls and clone size; D and trimming were determined from the DNA. The sample includes about 87,000 clones, with over 80% observed a single time. The ten largest clones take up 2% to 2.5% of the sample.

The sequences come from PBMCs, collected around atezolizumab (anti-PD-L1) treatment. The sequence links TRBV2 to TRBJ1-4, with 9 junctional bases fitting TRBD1. This receptor was taken from a man in his 60s with urothelial cancer. The nucleotide sequence reads TGTGCCAGAGATAACCCCCGGGACAGGGAGGAAAAACTGTTTTTT. Its amino acids are CARDNPRDREEKLFF. Reference TRBV2 and TRBJ1-4 proteins supply the regions before and after the CDR3; the full variable domain is: EPEVTQTPSHQVTQMGQEVILRCVPISNHLYFYWYRQILGQKVEFLVSFYNNEISEKSEIFDDQFSVERPDGSNFTLKIRSTKLEDSAMYFCARDNPRDREEKLFFGSGTQLSVL.